Here is one TCR beta chain with its context. This entry is derived from a study of OX40 agonist ivuxolimab in advanced cancers. Assay used: immunoSEQ multiplex PCR; TCRdb lists only in-frame clones, some missing. The sample shows about 120,000 clones, roughly 93% of them seen only once. This CDR3 comprises 13 residues. CDR1 is MNHNY, CDR2 SVGAGI, per germline (reference sequence). The junction had 7 bases not matched to a gene; V was cut back by 6 bases and J by 8 bases. The sample was CD4+ or CD8+ T cells sorted from blood, taken in a trial of the OX40 agonist ivuxolimab. The TCR originated in an adult with an advanced solid tumor such as melanoma, head and neck, liver or kidney cancer. The chain couples TRBV6-6 to TRBJ1-2; 9 positions agree with TRBD1. CDR3 loop: CASSRGQGIGYTF. The DNA of the CDR3 is TGTGCCAGCAGCCGGGGACAGGGTATCGGCTACACCTTC.